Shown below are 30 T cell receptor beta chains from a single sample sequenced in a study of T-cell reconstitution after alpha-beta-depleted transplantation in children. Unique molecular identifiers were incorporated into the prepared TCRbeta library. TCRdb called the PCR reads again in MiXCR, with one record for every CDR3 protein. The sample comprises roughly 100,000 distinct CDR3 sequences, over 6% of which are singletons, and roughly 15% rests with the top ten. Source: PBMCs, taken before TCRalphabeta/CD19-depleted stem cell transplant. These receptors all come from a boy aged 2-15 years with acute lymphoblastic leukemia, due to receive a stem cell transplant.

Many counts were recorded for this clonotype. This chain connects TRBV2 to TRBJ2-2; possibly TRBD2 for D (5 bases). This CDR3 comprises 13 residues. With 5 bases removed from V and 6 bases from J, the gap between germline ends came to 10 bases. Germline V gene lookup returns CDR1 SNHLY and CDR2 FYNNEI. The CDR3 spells CASSLRGPGELFF. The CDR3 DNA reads TGTGCCAGCAGTCTTCGGGGTCCCGGGGAGCTGTTTTTT.

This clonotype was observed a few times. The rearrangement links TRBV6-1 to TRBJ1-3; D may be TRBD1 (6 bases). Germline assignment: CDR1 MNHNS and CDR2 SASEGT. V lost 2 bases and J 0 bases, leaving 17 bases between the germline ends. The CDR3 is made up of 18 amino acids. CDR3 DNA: TGTGCCAGCAGTGAAATGAGGTGGACAGCCTCCTCTGGAAACACCATATATTTT. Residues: CASSEMRWTASSGNTIYF.

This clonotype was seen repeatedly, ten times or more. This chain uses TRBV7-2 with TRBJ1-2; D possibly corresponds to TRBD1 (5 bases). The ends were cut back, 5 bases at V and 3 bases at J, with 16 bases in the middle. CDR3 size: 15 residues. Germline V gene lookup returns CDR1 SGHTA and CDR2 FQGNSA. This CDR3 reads CASSPGAGWDYGYTF. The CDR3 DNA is TGTGCCAGCAGCCCTGGGGCAGGGTGGGACTATGGCTACACCTTC. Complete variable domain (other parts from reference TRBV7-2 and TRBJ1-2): GAGVSQSPSNKVTEKGKDVELRCDPISGHTALYWYRQSLGQGLEFLIYFQGNSAPDKSGLPSDRFSAERTGGSVSTLTIQRTQQEDSAVYLCASSPGAGWDYGYTFGSGTRLTVV.

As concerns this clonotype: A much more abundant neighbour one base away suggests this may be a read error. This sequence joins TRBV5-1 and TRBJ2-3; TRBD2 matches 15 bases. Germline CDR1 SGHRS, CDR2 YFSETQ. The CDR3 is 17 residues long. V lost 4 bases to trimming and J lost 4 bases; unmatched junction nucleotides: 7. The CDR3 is CASSTRTSGGAADTQYF. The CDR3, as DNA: TGCGCCAGCAGCACCAGGACTAGCGGGGGGGCAGCAGATACGCAGTATTTT. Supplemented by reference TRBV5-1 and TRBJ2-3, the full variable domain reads KAGVTQTPRYLIKTRGQQVTLSCSPISGHRSVSWYQQTPGQGLQFLFEYFSETQRNKGNFPGRFSGRQFSNSRSEMNVSTLELGDSALYLCASSTRTSGGAADTQYFGPGTRLTVL.

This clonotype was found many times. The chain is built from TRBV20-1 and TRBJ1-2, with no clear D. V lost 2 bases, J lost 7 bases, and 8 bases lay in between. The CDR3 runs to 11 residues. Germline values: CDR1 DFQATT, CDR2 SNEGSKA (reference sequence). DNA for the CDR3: TGCAGTGCTAGAAATTCCCCTGGCTACACCTTC. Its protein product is CSARNSPGYTF.

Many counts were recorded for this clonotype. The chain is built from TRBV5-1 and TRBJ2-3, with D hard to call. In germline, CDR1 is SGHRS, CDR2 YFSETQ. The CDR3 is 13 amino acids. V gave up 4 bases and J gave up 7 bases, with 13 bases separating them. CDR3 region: CASSPRLGNTQYF. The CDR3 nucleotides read TGCGCCAGCAGCCCCCGACTTGGAAATACGCAGTATTTT. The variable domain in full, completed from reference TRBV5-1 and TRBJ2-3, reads KAGVTQTPRYLIKTRGQQVTLSCSPISGHRSVSWYQQTPGQGLQFLFEYFSETQRNKGNFPGRFSGRQFSNSRSEMNVSTLELGDSALYLCASSPRLGNTQYFGPGTRLTVL.

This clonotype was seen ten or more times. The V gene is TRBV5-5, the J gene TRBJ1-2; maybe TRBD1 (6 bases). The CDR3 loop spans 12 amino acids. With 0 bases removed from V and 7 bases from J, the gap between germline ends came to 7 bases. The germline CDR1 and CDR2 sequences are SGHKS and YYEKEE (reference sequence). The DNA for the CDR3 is TGTGCCAGCAGCTTGGACAGGGCTGGCTACACCTTC. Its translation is CASSLDRAGYTF.

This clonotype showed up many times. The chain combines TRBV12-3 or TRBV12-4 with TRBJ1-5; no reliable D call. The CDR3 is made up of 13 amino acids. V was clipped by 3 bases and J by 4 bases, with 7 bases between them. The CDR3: CASSLSSNQPQHF. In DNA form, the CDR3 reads TGTGCCAGCAGTTTGTCAAGTAATCAGCCCCAGCATTTT.

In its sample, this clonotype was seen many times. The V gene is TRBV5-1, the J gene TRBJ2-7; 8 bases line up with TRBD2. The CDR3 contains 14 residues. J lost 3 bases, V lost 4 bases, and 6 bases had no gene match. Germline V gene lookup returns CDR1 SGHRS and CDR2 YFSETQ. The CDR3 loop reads CASSPERGNYEQYF. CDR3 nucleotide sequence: TGCGCCAGCAGCCCGGAGCGGGGGAACTACGAGCAGTACTTC.

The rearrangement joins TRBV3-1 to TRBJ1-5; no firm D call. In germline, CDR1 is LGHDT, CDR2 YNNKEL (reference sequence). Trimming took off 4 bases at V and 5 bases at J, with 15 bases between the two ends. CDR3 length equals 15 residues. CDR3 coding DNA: TGTGCCAGCAGCCGATCGGGGTTTTCCGATCAGCCCCAGCATTTT. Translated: CASSRSGFSDQPQHF.

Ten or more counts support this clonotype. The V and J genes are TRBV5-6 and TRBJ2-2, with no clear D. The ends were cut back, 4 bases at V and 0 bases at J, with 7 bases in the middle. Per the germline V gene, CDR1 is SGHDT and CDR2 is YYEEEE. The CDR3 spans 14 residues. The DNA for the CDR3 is TGTGCCAGCAGCGGGATTTCGAACACCGGGGAGCTGTTTTTT. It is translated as CASSGISNTGELFF.

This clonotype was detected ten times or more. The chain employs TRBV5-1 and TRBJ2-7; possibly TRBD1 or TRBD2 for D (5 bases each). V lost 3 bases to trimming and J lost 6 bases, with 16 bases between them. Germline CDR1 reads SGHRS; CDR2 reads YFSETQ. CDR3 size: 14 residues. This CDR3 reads CASSSGRLASEQYF. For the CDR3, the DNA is TGCGCCAGCAGCTCAGGGCGGCTAGCAAGCGAGCAGTACTTC.

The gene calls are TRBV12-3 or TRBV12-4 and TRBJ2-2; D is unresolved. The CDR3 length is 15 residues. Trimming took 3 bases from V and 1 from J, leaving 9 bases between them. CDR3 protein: CASSFYSRNTGELFF. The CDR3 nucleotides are TGTGCCAGCAGTTTCTACAGCAGGAACACCGGGGAGCTGTTTTTT.

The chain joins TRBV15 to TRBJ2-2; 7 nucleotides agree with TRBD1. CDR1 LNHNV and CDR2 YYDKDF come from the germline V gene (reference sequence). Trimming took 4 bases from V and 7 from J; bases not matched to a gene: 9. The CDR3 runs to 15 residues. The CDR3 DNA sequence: TGTGCCACCAGCACCCGACAGGGTTACGGCGGGGAGCTGTTTTTT. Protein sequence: CATSTRQGYGGELFF.

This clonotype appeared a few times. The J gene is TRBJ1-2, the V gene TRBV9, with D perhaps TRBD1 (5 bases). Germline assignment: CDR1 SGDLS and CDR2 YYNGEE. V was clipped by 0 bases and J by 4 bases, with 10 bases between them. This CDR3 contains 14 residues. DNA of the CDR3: TGTGCCAGCAGCGTAGAACCAGGGAGCTATGGCTACACCTTC. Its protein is CASSVEPGSYGYTF.

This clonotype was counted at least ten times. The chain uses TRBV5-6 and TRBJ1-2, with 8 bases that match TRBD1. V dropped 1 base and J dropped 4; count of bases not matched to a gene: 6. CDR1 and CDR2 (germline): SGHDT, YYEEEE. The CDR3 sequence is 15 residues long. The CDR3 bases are TGTGCCAGCAGCTTGAGACAGGGGATACTCTATGGCTACACCTTC. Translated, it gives CASSLRQGILYGYTF.

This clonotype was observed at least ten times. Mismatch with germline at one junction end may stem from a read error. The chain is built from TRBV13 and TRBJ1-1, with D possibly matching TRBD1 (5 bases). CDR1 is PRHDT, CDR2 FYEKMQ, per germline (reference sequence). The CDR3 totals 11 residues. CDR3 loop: CASSLGTQAFF. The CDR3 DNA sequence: TGTGCCAGCAGCCTAGGGACCCAAGCTTTCTTT. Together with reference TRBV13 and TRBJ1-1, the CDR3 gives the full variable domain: AAGVIQSPRHLIKEKRETATLKCYPIPRHDTVYWYQQGPGQDPQFLISFYEKMQSDKGSIPDRFSAQQFSDYHSELNMSSLELGDSALYFCASSLGTQAFFGQGTRLTVV.

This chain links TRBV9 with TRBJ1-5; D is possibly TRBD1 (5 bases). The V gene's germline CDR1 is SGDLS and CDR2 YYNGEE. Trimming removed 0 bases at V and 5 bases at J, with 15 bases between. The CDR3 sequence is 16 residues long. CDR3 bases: TGTGCCAGCAGCGTAGGGGACCTCGGTAGGGATCAGCCCCAGCATTTT. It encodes CASSVGDLGRDQPQHF.

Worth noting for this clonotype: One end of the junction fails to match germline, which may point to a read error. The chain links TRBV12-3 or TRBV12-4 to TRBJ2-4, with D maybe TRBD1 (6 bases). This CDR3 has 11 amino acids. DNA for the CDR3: TGTGCCAGCAGTTTGGGCAGGGGAAGGTCTTTC. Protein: CASSLGRGRSF.

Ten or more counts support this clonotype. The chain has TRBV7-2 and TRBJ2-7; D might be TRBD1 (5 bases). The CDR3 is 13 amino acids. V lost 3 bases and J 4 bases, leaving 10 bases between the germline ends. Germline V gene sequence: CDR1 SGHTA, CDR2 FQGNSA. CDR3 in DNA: TGTGCCAGCAGCTTCACAGGAAATTACGAGCAGTACTTC. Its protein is CASSFTGNYEQYF.

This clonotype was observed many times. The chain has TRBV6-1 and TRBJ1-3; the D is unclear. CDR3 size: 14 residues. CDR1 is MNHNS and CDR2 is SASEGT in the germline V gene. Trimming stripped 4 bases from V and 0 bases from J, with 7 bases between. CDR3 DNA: TGTGCCAGCAGTGCAGCGAACTCTGGAAACACCATATATTTT. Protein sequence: CASSAANSGNTIYF.

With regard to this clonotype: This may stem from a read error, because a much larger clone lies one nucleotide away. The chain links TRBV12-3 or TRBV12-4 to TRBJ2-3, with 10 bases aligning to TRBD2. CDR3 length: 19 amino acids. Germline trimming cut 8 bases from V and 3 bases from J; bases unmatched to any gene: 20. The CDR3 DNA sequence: TGTGCCAGCTCCCAAGGGGTAACTAGCGGGAAGATGAGTACAGATACGCAGTATTTT. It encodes CASSQGVTSGKMSTDTQYF.

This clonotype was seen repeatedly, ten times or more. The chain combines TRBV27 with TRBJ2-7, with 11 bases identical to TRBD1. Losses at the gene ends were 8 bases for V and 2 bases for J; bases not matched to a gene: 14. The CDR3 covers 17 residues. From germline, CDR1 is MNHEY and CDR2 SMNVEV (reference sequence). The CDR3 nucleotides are TGTGCCAGCGGCGGGACAGGGGGTTCTCTTTTTCCCTACGAGCAGTACTTC. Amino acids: CASGGTGGSLFPYEQYF.

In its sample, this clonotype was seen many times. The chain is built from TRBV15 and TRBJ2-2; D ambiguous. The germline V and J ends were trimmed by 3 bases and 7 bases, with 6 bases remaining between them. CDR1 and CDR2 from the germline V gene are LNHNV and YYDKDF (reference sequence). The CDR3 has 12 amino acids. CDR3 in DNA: TGTGCCACCAGCAGGGCGGTCGGGGAGCTGTTTTTT. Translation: CATSRAVGELFF.

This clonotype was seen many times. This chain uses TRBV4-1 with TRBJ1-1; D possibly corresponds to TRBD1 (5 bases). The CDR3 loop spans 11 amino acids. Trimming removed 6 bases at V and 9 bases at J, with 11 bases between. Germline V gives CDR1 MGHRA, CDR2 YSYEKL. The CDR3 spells CASRGLNQAFF. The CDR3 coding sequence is TGCGCCAGCAGGGGACTGAATCAAGCTTTCTTT.

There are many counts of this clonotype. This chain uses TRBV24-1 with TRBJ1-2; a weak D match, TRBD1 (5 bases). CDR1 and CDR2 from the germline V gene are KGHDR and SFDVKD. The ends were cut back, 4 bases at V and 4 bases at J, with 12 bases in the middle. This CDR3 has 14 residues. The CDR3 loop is CATSEVRGLYGYTF. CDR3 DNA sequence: TGTGCCACCAGTGAAGTGAGGGGCCTCTATGGCTACACCTTC.

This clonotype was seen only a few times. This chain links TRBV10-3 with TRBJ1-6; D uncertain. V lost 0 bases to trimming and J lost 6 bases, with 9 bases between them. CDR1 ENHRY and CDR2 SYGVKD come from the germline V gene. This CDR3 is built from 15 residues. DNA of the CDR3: TGTGCCATCAGTGAGTCGACCCGAAGTAATTCACCCCTCCACTTT. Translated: CAISESTRSNSPLHF.

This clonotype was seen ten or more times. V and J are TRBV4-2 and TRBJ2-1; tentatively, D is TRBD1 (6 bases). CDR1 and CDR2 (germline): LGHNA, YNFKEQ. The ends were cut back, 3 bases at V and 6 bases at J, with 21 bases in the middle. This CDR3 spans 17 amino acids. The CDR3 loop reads CASSHSGDAANLNEQFF. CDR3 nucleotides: TGTGCCAGCAGCCATTCAGGGGACGCGGCTAACCTCAATGAGCAGTTCTTC.

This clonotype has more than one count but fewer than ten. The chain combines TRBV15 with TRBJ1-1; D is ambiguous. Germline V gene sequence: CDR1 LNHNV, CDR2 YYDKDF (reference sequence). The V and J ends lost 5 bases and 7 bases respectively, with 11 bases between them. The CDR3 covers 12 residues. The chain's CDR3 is CATSRGPGEAFF. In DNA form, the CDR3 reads TGTGCCACCAGCCGGGGTCCGGGTGAAGCTTTCTTT.

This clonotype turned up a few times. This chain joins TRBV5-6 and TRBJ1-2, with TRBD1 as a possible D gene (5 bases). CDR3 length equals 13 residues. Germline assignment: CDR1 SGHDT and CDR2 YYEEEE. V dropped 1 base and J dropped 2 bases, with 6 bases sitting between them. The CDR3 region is CASSLHRNYGYTF. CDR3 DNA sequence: TGTGCCAGCAGCTTGCACAGGAACTATGGCTACACCTTC.